Following are 13 T cell receptor beta chains from one sample sequenced in a study of beta chain features in type 1 diabetes. What was sequenced were expressed TCRB transcripts, since all of the isolated RNA had been reverse transcribed. Libraries were prepared by immunoSEQ multiplex PCR; TCRdb keeps only in-frame clonotypes and omits some of them. The sample holds 250,000 to 300,000 clones, under 8.5% seen once. The sequenced material came from central memory CD4+ T cells from blood. Receptor source: a woman aged 18-35 years in good health.

This clone came up many times. The chain links TRBV21-1 to TRBJ2-4. TRBV21-1 is an annotated pseudogene. The CDR3 sequence is 15 residues long. The CDR3: CASTGTGLAKNIQYF. The CDR3, as DNA: TGTGCCAGCACCGGGACGGGGCTAGCCAAAAACATTCAGTACTTC.

The chain links TRBV7-8 to TRBJ2-5, with TRBD2 as a possible D gene (6 bases). The CDR3 is 15 amino acids. Between the trimmed V and J ends, which lost 5 bases and 6 bases, there was a span of 19 bases. Germline V lookup: CDR1 SGHVS, CDR2 FQNEAQ. This CDR3 reads CASSTSPGGGKTQYF. CDR3 DNA: TGTGCCAGCAGCACCTCCCCGGGTGGGGGGAAGACCCAGTACTTC.

Only a few counts were recorded for this clone. The V call is TRBV7-9, the J call TRBJ2-2; D gene uncertain. CDR1 and CDR2 from the germline V gene are SEHNR and FQNEAQ (reference sequence). V shed 0 bases and J shed 6 bases, with 5 bases lying between them. The length of the CDR3 is 13 residues. CDR3 nucleotides: TGTGCCAGCAGCTTAGCGCCATCCGGGGAGCTGTTTTTT. It translates to CASSLAPSGELFF.

This chain links TRBV5-1 with TRBJ2-7; 13 bases map to TRBD2. V lost 3 bases to trimming and J lost 3 bases; unmatched junction nucleotides: 3. Germline loops: CDR1 SGHRS, CDR2 YFSETQ. This CDR3 has 15 amino acids. Written as DNA, the CDR3 is TGCGCCAGCAGCTACGGGACTAGCGGGATCTACGAGCAGTACTTC. It specifies CASSYGTSGIYEQYF.

This clone was found many times. The identical CDR3 is also encoded by other nucleotide sequences in the sample. The V and J genes are TRBV4-3 and TRBJ2-3; 10 bases align to TRBD2. Unmatched junction bases numbered 7, after V lost 1 base and J lost 3 bases. From germline, CDR1 is LGHNA and CDR2 YSLEER. This CDR3 is built from 17 residues. The CDR3 DNA follows: TGCGCCAGCAGCCAAGGTCTAGCGGGGGCCCTTACAGATACGCAGTATTTT. Its translation: CASSQGLAGALTDTQYF.

This clone appeared a few times. The genes are TRBV5-1 and TRBJ2-7, with TRBD1 identical over 7 bases. This CDR3 comprises 12 residues. Germline V gene lookup returns CDR1 SGHRS and CDR2 YFSETQ. J was trimmed by 6 bases and V by 0 bases; bases with no gene match: 0. Here the CDR3 DNA reads TGCGCCAGCAGCTTGGGGACAGGCGAGCAGTACTTC. It specifies CASSLGTGEQYF.

The chain couples TRBV5-1 to TRBJ1-1; D ambiguous. Per the germline V gene, CDR1 is SGHRS and CDR2 is YFSETQ. The CDR3 is 14 amino acids. Trimming stripped 1 base from V and 0 bases from J, with 7 bases between. The CDR3 DNA reads TGCGCCAGCAGCTTGTCCACATTGAACACTGAAGCTTTCTTT. Protein: CASSLSTLNTEAFF.

The chain carries TRBV19 and TRBJ1-1, with D perhaps matching TRBD1 (6 bases). The germline V gene has CDR1 LNHDA and CDR2 SQIVND (reference sequence). V lost 3 bases and J 3 bases, leaving 8 bases between the germline ends. The CDR3 loop spans 13 amino acids. The CDR3 bases are TGTGCCAGTAGTATGGAGGGGGACACTGAAGCTTTCTTT. This encodes CASSMEGDTEAFF.

The V and J genes are TRBV27 and TRBJ2-5; D is unclear. The CDR3 covers 13 residues. Deletions cut 7 bases from V and 1 base from J, with 10 bases between. CDR1 and CDR2 (germline): MNHEY, SMNVEV (reference sequence). The CDR3 is CASNPTGQETQYF. CDR3 nucleotide sequence: TGTGCCAGCAACCCAACGGGCCAAGAGACCCAGTACTTC.

There are a few counts of this clone. The V call is TRBV25-1, the J call TRBJ2-2; D is unclear. CDR1 and CDR2 from the germline V gene are MGHDK and SYGVNS. With 7 bases removed from V and 1 base from J, the gap between germline ends came to 7 bases. The CDR3 length is 13 residues. The CDR3 region has the DNA TGTGCCAGCAAAGGGCAGAACACCGGGGAGCTGTTTTTT. It codes for CASKGQNTGELFF.

This clone was observed a few times. J is TRBJ2-2 and V is TRBV28, with D unclear. Looked up from germline, CDR1 is MDHEN and CDR2 is SYDVKM. The CDR3 length is 15 residues. The V gene lost 2 bases and the J gene lost 1 base, with 8 bases spanning the gap. This CDR3 reads CASSLHDLNTGELFF. The DNA of the CDR3 is TGTGCCAGCAGTTTACACGACCTGAACACCGGGGAGCTGTTTTTT. Full variable domain (missing parts from reference TRBV28 and TRBJ2-2): DVKVTQSSRYLVKRTGEKVFLECVQDMDHENMFWYRQDPGLGLRLIYFSYDVKMKEKGDIPEGYSVSREKKERFSLILESASTNQTSMYLCASSLHDLNTGELFFGEGSRLTVL.

This clone was detected a few times. This chain links TRBV2 with TRBJ2-3; 10 bases agree with TRBD1. The ends lost 1 base at V and 7 bases at J; junction bases unmatched: 8. Per germline, CDR1 SNHLY and CDR2 FYNNEI. The CDR3 has 16 residues. The CDR3 region is CASSEELGQGLYTQYF. CDR3 bases: TGTGCCAGCAGTGAAGAATTGGGACAGGGGTTGTATACGCAGTATTTT.

This clone has more than one count but fewer than ten. The gene calls are TRBV14 and TRBJ1-1; no definite D call. This CDR3 region has 14 residues. V was pared by 5 bases and J by 1 base, with 11 bases between. The germline V gene encodes CDR1 SGHDN and CDR2 FVKESK. The CDR3 DNA is TGTGCCAGCAGCGTCTACCAACGGAACACTGAAGCTTTCTTT. Translated, it gives CASSVYQRNTEAFF.